This T cell receptor beta chain was profiled in a study of prognosis after radiotherapy for stage I lung cancer. Study information: The patients included 14 to 15 who had newly diagnosed primary stage I lung tumors, along with about 5 others who had oligometastatic NSCLC after their primary tumor had been surgically resected. The patient group consisted of about a dozen men and over five women whose ages spanned roughly 53 to 84, median around 74 years. The tumor was squamous cell carcinoma for several patients; for about a dozen, it was adenocarcinoma. SBRT was given in 3 to 5 fractions at a biologically effective dose of at least 100 Gy as radiotherapy.

V shed 4 bases, J shed 3 bases, and the junction held 5 bases outside the gene matches. Germline assignment: CDR1 MDHEN and CDR2 SYDVKM. The CDR3 totals 15 residues. This clonotype was seen ten or more times. From genomic DNA, two-round multiplex PCR was used to amplify TCR beta CDR3. With primers specific to each TRBV and TRBJ gene, the first-round PCR was performed. TCRdb reprocessed the multiplex PCR reads with MiXCR, giving one entry per CDR3 protein. This repertoire shows over 25,000 distinct CDR3 sequences, around 46% found once; its top ten account for under 15%. This sequence was found in a donor at least 50 years old with non-small cell lung cancer. The sequencing used PBMCs, collected before or after stereotactic body radiation therapy (not recorded which). The J gene is TRBJ1-4, the V gene TRBV28; TRBD1 matches at 7 bases. The CDR3 bases are TGTGCCAGCAGTTCAACAGGGGCGGCTAATGAAAAACTGTTTTTT. Residues: CASSSTGAANEKLFF.